Shown below are 3 T cell receptor beta chains from a single sample sequenced in a study of human T cells and chemical hapten exposure. TCRdb ran MiXCR on the RACE reads and lists one entry per CDR3 protein. The table lists about 270,000 distinct CDR3 sequences, roughly 7.4% of them singletons. As for time point: pre-sensitization, week 0. The treatment denotes: therapeutic diphenylcyclopropenone sensitization with weekly scalp DPC. Sequencing used whole blood, obtained in connection with sensitization to the hapten diphenylcyclopropenone (DPC). These receptors came from a man aged 18 to 29 with alopecia areata. Some clones in this sample may be carry-over from other donors' samples.

This rearrangement joins TRBV6-2 or TRBV6-3 to TRBJ2-5; D not certain. The ends were cut back, 0 bases at V and 2 bases at J, with 7 bases in the middle. This CDR3 spans 14 amino acids. Germline V gives CDR1 MNHEY, CDR2 SVGEGT. The CDR3 loop is CASSYSTLQETQYF. The CDR3 DNA reads TGTGCCAGCAGTTACTCGACTTTACAAGAGACCCAGTACTTC.

There are a few counts of this clonotype. The chain uses TRBV6-2 or TRBV6-3 and TRBJ2-7; the D gene is possibly TRBD2 (6 bases). This CDR3 has 13 amino acids. V shed 4 bases and J shed 3 bases, with 10 bases lying between them. The V gene's germline CDR1 is MNHEY and CDR2 SVGEGT. The CDR3 coding sequence is TGTGCCAGCAGTTTCGGGGGTCACTACGAGCAGTACTTC. Protein sequence: CASSFGGHYEQYF.

The V call is TRBV2, the J call TRBJ1-5; no reliable D call. Trimming took 7 bases from V and 6 from J, leaving 16 bases between them. The CDR3 consists of 14 residues. The V gene's germline CDR1 is SNHLY and CDR2 FYNNEI. CDR3 loop: CASTGLPPGQPQHF. CDR3 sequence (DNA): TGTGCCAGCACCGGTTTACCACCGGGTCAGCCCCAGCATTTT.